These T cell receptor beta chains were read from a single sample in a study of OX40 agonist ivuxolimab in advanced cancers. Only in-frame clones appear in the TCRdb table, and some are missing; sequencing was by immunoSEQ multiplex PCR. This table has fewer than 100,000 clones, around 88% appearing once. The sample in question was CD4+ or CD8+ T cells sorted from blood, obtained in a trial of the OX40 agonist ivuxolimab. Receptors were obtained from an adult with an advanced solid tumor such as melanoma, head and neck, liver or kidney cancer. CDR3s include the opening cysteine and the closing phenylalanine or tryptophan.

V gene,J gene,CDR3 protein
TRBV28,TRBJ2-7,CASSLGGDRSEQYF
TRBV7-9,TRBJ1-5,CASSLGQGGQPQHF
TRBV4-1,TRBJ2-3,CASSQETTSTDTQYF
TRBV6-5,TRBJ1-5,CASSITGIGNQPQHF
TRBV25-1,TRBJ2-3,CASSGLGSTDTQYF
TRBV9,TRBJ1-1,CASSVALRVGENTEAFF
TRBV5-1,TRBJ2-7,CASSPGGRVYEQYF
TRBV5-6,TRBJ2-3,CASSLWRSGDTQYF
TRBV5-6,TRBJ2-7,CASSWDRGSEQYF
TRBV9,TRBJ2-7,CASSVEPTTYEQYF
TRBV19,TRBJ1-5,CASSIGTGGNNQPQHF
TRBV7-6,TRBJ2-3,CASSSTSGRTTDTQYF
TRBV11-2,TRBJ2-7,CASSPQGYEQYF
TRBV5-1,TRBJ1-1,CASTRGAANTEAFF
TRBV7-2,TRBJ1-2,CASSLQGWGYTF
TRBV2,TRBJ2-5,CASSEGRGGETQYF
TRBV30,TRBJ2-3,CAWSVTGVSTDTQYF
TRBV5-6,-,CASSPGAGGSYEQYF
TRBV6-4,TRBJ2-3,CASSDSQNTDTQYF
TRBV6-6,TRBJ1-4,CASRNRGELEKLFF
TRBV5-4,TRBJ1-2,CASSLAGQNYGYTF
TRBV6-5,TRBJ2-6,CASSYRGPGANVLTF
TRBV28,TRBJ2-1,CASNLAGLAGSEQFF
TRBV6-5,TRBJ2-1,CASSGSFNEQFF
TRBV7-2,TRBJ2-7,CASSPTADRGYEQYF
TRBV7-2,TRBJ2-3,CASSLGLENTDTQYF
TRBV7-9,TRBJ1-3,CASRLSAGNTIYF
TRBV4-3,TRBJ1-5,CASSQDPVGNQPQHF
TRBV6-5,TRBJ1-6,CASSYSRVGNSPLHF
TRBV2,TRBJ1-1,CASTPRGNTEAFF
TRBV10-2,TRBJ2-7,CASVDGGGPYYEQYF
TRBV2,TRBJ2-7,CASSEGPQSSYEQYF
TRBV7-7,TRBJ1-1,CASSPIGGVNTEAFF
TRBV5-6,TRBJ2-3,CASSSSGSSTDTQYF
TRBV28,TRBJ1-1,CASSLSQGRTEAFF
TRBV6-6,TRBJ1-5,CASRNGEPQHF
TRBV7-2,TRBJ2-5,CASSSETSGARRTQYF